Listed here is a single T cell receptor beta chain. V lost 6 bases and J 6 bases, leaving 16 bases between the germline ends. The V gene's germline CDR1 is MNHEY and CDR2 SMNVEV (reference sequence). This CDR3 has 14 residues. These data come from a study of shared clonotypes between healthy human individuals. Genomic DNA of each subset was evenly split across several immunoSEQ plates. The repertoire was sequenced with immunoSEQ multiplex PCR; TCRdb's copy has only in-frame clones and lacks some. The repertoire includes 1,500,000 or so clones, around 95% of them detected once, and about 1.2% sits in the top ten.

Sequencing was done on a sample of naive CD4+ T cells sorted from blood. Subset specified: CD45RA+ positively selected. This sequence joins TRBV27 and TRBJ2-3, with D possibly TRBD2 on 5 matching bases. This clonotype was sampled from a man aged 25-40 years in good health. CDR3 amino acids: CASRAAPIPDTQYF. The DNA for the CDR3 is TGTGCCAGCAGAGCGGCGCCGATACCTGATACGCAGTATTTT.